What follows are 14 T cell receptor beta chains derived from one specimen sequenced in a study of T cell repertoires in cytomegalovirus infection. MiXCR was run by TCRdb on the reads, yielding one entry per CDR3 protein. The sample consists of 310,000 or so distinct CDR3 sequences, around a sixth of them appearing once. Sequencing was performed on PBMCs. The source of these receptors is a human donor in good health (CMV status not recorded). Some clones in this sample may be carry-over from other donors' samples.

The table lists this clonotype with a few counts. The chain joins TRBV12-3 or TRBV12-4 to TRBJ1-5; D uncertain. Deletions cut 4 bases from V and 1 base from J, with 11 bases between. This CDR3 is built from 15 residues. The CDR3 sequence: CASSSLGWSNQPQHF. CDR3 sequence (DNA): TGTGCCAGCAGTTCGTTGGGTTGGAGCAATCAGCCCCAGCATTTT.

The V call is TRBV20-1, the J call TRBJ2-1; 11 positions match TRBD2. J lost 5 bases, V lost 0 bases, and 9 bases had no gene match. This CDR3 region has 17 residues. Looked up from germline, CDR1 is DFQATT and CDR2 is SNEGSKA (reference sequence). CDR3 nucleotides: TGCAGTGCTAGAGATTTGTACGGGACTAGCGGTGACAATGAGCAGTTCTTC. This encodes CSARDLYGTSGDNEQFF.

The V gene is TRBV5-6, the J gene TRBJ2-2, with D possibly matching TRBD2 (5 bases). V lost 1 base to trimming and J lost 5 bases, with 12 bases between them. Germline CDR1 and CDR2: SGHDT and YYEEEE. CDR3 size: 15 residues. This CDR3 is CASSLSSGSTGELFF. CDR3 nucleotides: TGTGCCAGCAGCTTGAGCAGCGGATCGACCGGGGAGCTGTTTTTT.

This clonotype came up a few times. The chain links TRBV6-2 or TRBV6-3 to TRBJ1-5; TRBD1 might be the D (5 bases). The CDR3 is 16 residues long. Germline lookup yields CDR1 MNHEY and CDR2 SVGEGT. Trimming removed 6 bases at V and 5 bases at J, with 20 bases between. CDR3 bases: TGTGCCAGCAGCCAAACTCTCCAGGGATTCGATCAGCCCCAGCATTTT. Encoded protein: CASSQTLQGFDQPQHF.

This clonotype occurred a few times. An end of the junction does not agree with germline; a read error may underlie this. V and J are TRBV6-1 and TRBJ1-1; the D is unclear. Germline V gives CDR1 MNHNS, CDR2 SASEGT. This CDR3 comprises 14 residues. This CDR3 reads CASSEVSIKSVENF. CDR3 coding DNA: TGTGCCAGCAGTGAAGTATCCATTAAGAGTGTAGAGAATTTT.

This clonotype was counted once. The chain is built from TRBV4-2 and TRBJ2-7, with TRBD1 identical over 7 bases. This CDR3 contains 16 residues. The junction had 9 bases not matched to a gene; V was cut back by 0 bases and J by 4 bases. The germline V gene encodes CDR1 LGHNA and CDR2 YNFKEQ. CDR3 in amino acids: CASSQEVVRGRYEQYF. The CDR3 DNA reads TGTGCCAGCAGCCAAGAAGTCGTCAGGGGGAGATACGAGCAGTACTTC.

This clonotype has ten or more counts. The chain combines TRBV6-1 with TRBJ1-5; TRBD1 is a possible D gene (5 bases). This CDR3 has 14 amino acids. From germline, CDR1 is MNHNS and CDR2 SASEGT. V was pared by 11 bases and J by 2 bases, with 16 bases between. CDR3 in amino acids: CARAGGEGNQPQHF. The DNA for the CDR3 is TGTGCCCGTGCGGGGGGAGAGGGCAATCAGCCCCAGCATTTT.

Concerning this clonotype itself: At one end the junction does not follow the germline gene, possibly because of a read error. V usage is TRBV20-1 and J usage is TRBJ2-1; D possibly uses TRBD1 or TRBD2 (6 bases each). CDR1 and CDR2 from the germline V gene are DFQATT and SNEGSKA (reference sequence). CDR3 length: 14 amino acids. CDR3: CSAPAPGRDNEQIF. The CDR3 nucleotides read TGCAGTGCTCCGGCCCCAGGGCGGGACAATGAGCAGATCTTC.

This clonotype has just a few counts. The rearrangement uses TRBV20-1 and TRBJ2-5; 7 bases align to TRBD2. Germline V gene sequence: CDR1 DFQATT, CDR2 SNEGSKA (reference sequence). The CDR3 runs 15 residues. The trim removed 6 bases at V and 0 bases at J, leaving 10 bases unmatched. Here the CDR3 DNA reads TGCAGTGCCCCGGGAGGCAGCGGGTACCAAGAGACCCAGTACTTC. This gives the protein CSAPGGSGYQETQYF.

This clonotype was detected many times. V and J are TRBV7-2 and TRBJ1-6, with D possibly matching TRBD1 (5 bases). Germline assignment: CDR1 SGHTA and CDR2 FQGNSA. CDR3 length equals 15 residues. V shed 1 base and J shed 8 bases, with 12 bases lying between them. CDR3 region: CASSLVPGRDSPLHF. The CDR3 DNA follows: TGTGCCAGCAGCTTAGTCCCAGGGCGGGATTCACCCCTCCACTTT.

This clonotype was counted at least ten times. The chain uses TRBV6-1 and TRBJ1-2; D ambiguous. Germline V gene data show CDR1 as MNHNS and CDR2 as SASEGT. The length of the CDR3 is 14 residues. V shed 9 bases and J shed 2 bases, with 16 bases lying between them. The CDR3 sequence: CASSQEGLNYGYTF. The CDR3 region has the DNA TGTGCCAGTTCCCAGGAGGGTTTAAACTATGGCTACACCTTC.

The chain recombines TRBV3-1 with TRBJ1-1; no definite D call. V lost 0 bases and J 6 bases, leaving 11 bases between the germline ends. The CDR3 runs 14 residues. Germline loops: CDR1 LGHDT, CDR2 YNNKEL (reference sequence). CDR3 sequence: CASSQEGRFAEAFF. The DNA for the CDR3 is TGTGCCAGCAGCCAAGAGGGCAGGTTTGCTGAAGCTTTCTTT.

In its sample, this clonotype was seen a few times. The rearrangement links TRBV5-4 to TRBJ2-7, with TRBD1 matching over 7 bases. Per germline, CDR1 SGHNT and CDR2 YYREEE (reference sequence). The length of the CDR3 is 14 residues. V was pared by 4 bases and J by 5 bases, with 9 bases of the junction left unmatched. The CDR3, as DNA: TGTGCCAGCAGCCGCCGCGACAGGGAAGACGAGCAGTACTTC. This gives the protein CASSRRDREDEQYF.

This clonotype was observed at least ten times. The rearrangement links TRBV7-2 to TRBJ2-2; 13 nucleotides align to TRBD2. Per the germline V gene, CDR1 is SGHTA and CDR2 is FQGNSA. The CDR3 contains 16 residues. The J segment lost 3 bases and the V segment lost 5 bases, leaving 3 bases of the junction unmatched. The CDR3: CASSILAGGYTGELFF. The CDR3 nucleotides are TGTGCCAGCAGCATACTAGCGGGGGGGTACACCGGGGAGCTGTTTTTT.